The 26 T cell receptor beta chains below were found in one sample sequenced in a study of T cell responses to AZD1222 COVID-19 vaccine. The repertoire was sequenced with immunoSEQ multiplex PCR; TCRdb's copy has only in-frame clones and lacks some. This table has about 150,000 clones, about 89% appearing once. The sample was peripheral blood, taken 28 days after the second AZD1222 dose. Receptors originate from an adult who received the AZD1222 COVID-19 vaccine.

CDR3 DNA sequence: TGTGCCAGCAGTCGGGACAGACCCCAGCCCCAGCATTTT. It translates to CASSRDRPQPQHF. The chain employs TRBV2 and TRBJ1-5; 7 bases are shared with TRBD1. The CDR3 spans 13 residues. V was pared by 5 bases and J by 7 bases, with 5 bases of the junction left unmatched. Germline V gene data show CDR1 as SNHLY and CDR2 as FYNNEI.

V is TRBV28 and J is TRBJ2-7, with D perhaps matching TRBD1 (5 bases). The CDR3 is 13 amino acids. V was pared by 6 bases and J by 3 bases, with 12 bases between. The germline V gene encodes CDR1 MDHEN and CDR2 SYDVKM. The CDR3: CASRLSGIYEQYF. The DNA for the CDR3 is TGTGCCAGCAGGCTATCAGGGATCTACGAGCAGTACTTC.

The V gene is TRBV19, the J gene TRBJ2-1; TRBD1 matches at 7 bases. Germline-derived CDR1 and CDR2 are LNHDA and SQIVND (reference sequence). The J segment lost 7 bases and the V segment lost 6 bases, leaving 9 bases of the junction unmatched. CDR3 length equals 14 residues. DNA for the CDR3: TGTGCCAGTAGCCTCGACAGGGTCAGGAATGAGCAGTTCTTC. It is translated as CASSLDRVRNEQFF.

The chain is built from TRBV11-2 and TRBJ2-1, with 7 bases aligning to TRBD1. The length of the CDR3 is 14 residues. After removal of 3 bases from V and 6 bases from J, the junction contained 5 bases not matched to a gene. Germline CDR1 and CDR2: SGHAT and FQNNGV. CDR3 sequence: CASSFRDSVNEQFF. In nucleotides, the CDR3 is TGTGCCAGCAGCTTCCGGGACAGCGTCAATGAGCAGTTCTTC.

In this sample, this clone turned up a few times. The genes are TRBV28 and TRBJ2-7; no reliable D call. Germline lookup yields CDR1 MDHEN and CDR2 SYDVKM. The CDR3 has 14 amino acids. Trimming left V 6 bases short and J 7 bases short, with 19 bases between. CDR3 protein: CASSPRVTPFEQYF. The CDR3 coding sequence is TGTGCCAGCAGCCCCCGAGTAACACCCTTTGAGCAGTACTTC.

This rearrangement joins TRBV11-2 to TRBJ2-7; TRBD2 matches 7 bases. The junction had 11 bases not matched to a gene; V was cut back by 5 bases and J by 4 bases. The CDR3 extends over 15 amino acids. CDR1 is SGHAT and CDR2 is FQNNGV in the germline V gene. This CDR3 is CASSLPGGELYEQYF. In DNA, the CDR3 is TGTGCCAGCAGCCTTCCGGGGGGAGAGTTGTACGAGCAGTACTTC.

The rearrangement joins TRBV3-1 (or the pseudogene TRBV3-2) to TRBJ1-3; perhaps TRBD1 as D (5 bases). From germline, CDR1 is LGHDT and CDR2 YNNKEL (reference sequence). V dropped 4 bases and J dropped 3 bases, with 13 bases sitting between them. This CDR3 is built from 15 residues. The CDR3 nucleotides are TGTGCCAGCAGCCCTTTCCACGGGGGTGGAAACACCATATATTTT. Encoded protein: CASSPFHGGGNTIYF.

This clone was detected once. V and J are TRBV14 and TRBJ1-5, with D possibly being TRBD1 (5 bases). With 4 bases removed from V and 5 bases from J, the gap between germline ends came to 15 bases. CDR1 is SGHDN and CDR2 is FVKESK in the germline V gene. The CDR3 runs 15 residues. DNA of the CDR3: TGTGCCAGCAGCCCCTCGGGCAAGGGGCATCAGCCCCAGCATTTT. This gives the protein CASSPSGKGHQPQHF.

The chain combines TRBV7-6 with TRBJ2-1; TRBD2 matches at 9 bases. This CDR3 comprises 16 residues. Germline trimming cut 5 bases from V and 7 bases from J; bases unmatched to any gene: 12. In germline, CDR1 is SGHVS, CDR2 FNYEAQ. CDR3 in amino acids: CASSPGTSRGSNEQFF. The DNA of the CDR3 is TGTGCCAGCAGCCCGGGGACTAGCAGAGGTAGTAATGAGCAGTTCTTC. The variable domain in full, with the rest retrieved from reference TRBV7-6 and TRBJ2-1, is GAGVSQSPRYKVTKRGQDVALRCDPISGHVSLYWYRQALGQGPEFLTYFNYEAQQDKSGLPNDRFSAERPEGSISTLTIQRTEQRDSAMYRCASSPGTSRGSNEQFFGPGTRLTVL.

The chain carries TRBV28 and TRBJ2-7, with unresolved D. The CDR3 is 14 amino acids. CDR1 is MDHEN and CDR2 is SYDVKM in the germline V gene. V lost 2 bases to trimming and J lost 3 bases, with 11 bases between them. CDR3 sequence (DNA): TGTGCCAGCAGTTTAGGTCACAGCATCTACGAGCAGTACTTC. Translation: CASSLGHSIYEQYF.

The genes are TRBV5-5 and TRBJ1-4; no clear D gene. Trimming cost V 0 bases and J 0 bases, with 9 bases left between them. From germline, CDR1 is SGHKS and CDR2 YYEKEE (reference sequence). The CDR3 sequence is 16 residues long. The CDR3 loop is CASSLAGTATNEKLFF. The CDR3 region has the DNA TGTGCCAGCAGCTTGGCCGGAACAGCAACTAATGAAAAACTGTTTTTT.

V is TRBV5-4 and J is TRBJ1-6; D possibly corresponds to TRBD1 (6 bases). The CDR3 has 15 amino acids. Germline V gene sequence: CDR1 SGHNT, CDR2 YYREEE (reference sequence). V gave up 1 base and J gave up 3 bases, with 8 bases separating them. DNA of the CDR3: TGTGCCAGCAGCTTGCAACAGGGCTATAATTCACCCCTCCACTTT. Its protein is CASSLQQGYNSPLHF.

V and J are TRBV7-9 and TRBJ1-2; no clear D gene. The CDR3 sequence is 14 residues long. Trimming cost V 6 bases and J 5 bases, with 16 bases left between them. Germline V lookup: CDR1 SEHNR, CDR2 FQNEAQ (reference sequence). CDR3 sequence reads: CASRPNGVGYGYTF. CDR3 nucleotides: TGTGCCAGCAGGCCTAACGGGGTGGGGTATGGCTACACCTTC. The full variable domain, its missing parts supplied by reference TRBV7-9 and TRBJ1-2, is DTGVSQNPRHKITKRGQNVTFRCDPISEHNRLYWYRQTLGQGPEFLTYFQNEAQLEKSRLLSDRFSAERPKGSFSTLEIQRTEQGDSAMYLCASRPNGVGYGYTFGSGTRLTVV.

The chain links TRBV21-1 to TRBJ2-5; the D call TRBD2 from the table was never checked on the DNA. TRBV21-1 is a pseudogene. The CDR3 sequence is 15 residues long. CDR3 in amino acids: CASSKGRRSRETQYF. CDR3 nucleotide sequence: TGTGCCAGCAGCAAAGGACGGAGGTCAAGGGAGACCCAGTACTTC.

This CDR3 is CASTQSGQGAYGYTF. CDR3 DNA sequence: TGTGCCAGCACCCAATCAGGACAGGGGGCCTATGGCTACACCTTC. This chain connects TRBV7-9 to TRBJ1-2, with 11 bases fitting TRBD1. J gave up 4 bases and V 7 bases, and 8 bases lay outside the gene matches. The CDR3 has 15 amino acids. Germline CDR1 is SEHNR and CDR2 is FQNEAQ (reference sequence).

The chain combines TRBV6-2 or TRBV6-3 with TRBJ2-1; D perhaps matches TRBD2 (5 bases). The ends were cut back, 5 bases at V and 2 bases at J, with 19 bases in the middle. The length of the CDR3 is 17 residues. Germline V CDR1 and CDR2: MNHEY, SVGEGT. The CDR3 loop is CASSPRGAVMTYNEQFF. DNA of the CDR3: TGTGCCAGCAGTCCCCGCGGAGCGGTTATGACCTACAATGAGCAGTTCTTC.

The chain employs TRBV15 and TRBJ2-1, with TRBD2 identical over 9 bases. V gave up 0 bases and J gave up 7 bases; unmatched junction bases: 10. The CDR3 is 17 amino acids. Germline V CDR1 and CDR2: LNHNV, YYDKDF (reference sequence). CDR3 DNA sequence: TGTGCCACCAGCAGAGAAGGGGGAGCGGGAGGTAAGAATGAGCAGTTCTTC. Its translation: CATSREGGAGGKNEQFF.

The V call is TRBV7-2, the J call TRBJ1-1, with D unclear. The V end was cut by 3 bases, the J end by 8 bases, with 10 bases between. The germline V gene encodes CDR1 SGHTA and CDR2 FQGNSA. The CDR3 is made up of 12 amino acids. DNA for the CDR3: TGTGCCAGCAGCTTGATCGGCGGAGAAGCTTTCTTT. It specifies CASSLIGGEAFF.

The chain links TRBV5-1 to TRBJ2-5; tentative D call: TRBD2 (5 bases). Trimming shortened V by 2 bases and J by 1 base, and 6 bases separated the two germline ends. The CDR3 runs 13 residues. From germline, CDR1 is SGHRS and CDR2 YFSETQ. Written as DNA, the CDR3 is TGCGCCAGCAGCTTTCGGGGCCAAGAGACCCAGTACTTC. Encoded protein: CASSFRGQETQYF.

The chain employs TRBV3-1 (or the pseudogene TRBV3-2) and TRBJ2-1, with D possibly TRBD2 on 6 matching bases. The germline V gene encodes CDR1 LGHDT and CDR2 YNNKEL (reference sequence). V was clipped by 1 base and J by 0 bases, with 10 bases between them. This CDR3 comprises 16 residues. The DNA of the CDR3 is TGTGCCAGCAGCCAAGGTATGGACTACTCCTACAATGAGCAGTTCTTC. Translated: CASSQGMDYSYNEQFF.

The chain combines TRBV9 with TRBJ2-7; D is undetermined. Trimming took off 3 bases at V and 3 bases at J, with 7 bases between the two ends. Germline V gives CDR1 SGDLS, CDR2 YYNGEE. The CDR3 consists of 12 residues. CDR3 in amino acids: CASSGTDYEQYF. CDR3 in DNA: TGTGCCAGCAGCGGAACTGACTACGAGCAGTACTTC.

CDR3: CASSRQGRNTEAFF. The CDR3 DNA reads TGTGCCAGCAGCCGACAGGGGAGGAACACTGAAGCTTTCTTT. The V call is TRBV6-6, the J call TRBJ1-1; 8 bases are shared with TRBD1. This CDR3 has 14 residues. V dropped 6 bases and J dropped 1; count of bases not matched to a gene: 4. Germline V gives CDR1 MNHNY, CDR2 SVGAGI (reference sequence).

J is TRBJ1-3 and V is TRBV11-2; D uncertain. Germline CDR1 is SGHAT and CDR2 is FQNNGV. V lost 2 bases to trimming and J lost 3 bases, with 5 bases between them. CDR3 length: 13 residues. In DNA form, the CDR3 reads TGTGCCAGCAGCTTAACTGGTGGAAACACCATATATTTT. This gives the protein CASSLTGGNTIYF.

The chain has TRBV7-9 and TRBJ2-4, with 9 nucleotides matching TRBD1. Trimming at V came to 4 bases and at J to 9 bases, leaving 4 bases not matched to a gene. Germline CDR1 is SEHNR and CDR2 is FQNEAQ (reference sequence). This CDR3 has 13 residues. In DNA, the CDR3 is TGTGCCAGCAGCTGGACAGGGGAGGGCATTCAGTACTTC. Its protein product is CASSWTGEGIQYF.

This clone was recorded once. V and J are TRBV21-1 and TRBJ2-2. TRBV21-1 corresponds to a pseudogene. CDR3 length: 12 residues. The CDR3 spells CASSVDTGELFF. Here the CDR3 DNA reads TGTGCCAGCAGCGTTGACACCGGGGAGCTGTTTTTT.

Details on this clone: One end of the junction is discordant with germline, which a read error may explain. The chain joins TRBV3-1 (or the pseudogene TRBV3-2) to TRBJ2-3; 9 bases align to TRBD1. The germline V gene has CDR1 LGHDT and CDR2 YNNKEL (reference sequence). This CDR3 is 13 amino acids long. Here the CDR3 reads CASSHNSGTGHVF. The CDR3 coding sequence is TGTGCCAGCAGCCACAACTCCGGGACAGGGCACGTCTTT.